Listed here are 22 T cell receptor beta chains from one sample, sequenced in a study of cytomegalovirus exposure and HLA in healthy donors. The PCR used 60 Vbeta and 13 Jbeta primers. Profiled with immunoSEQ multiplex PCR; TCRdb holds only in-frame clones, not every one. Of 120,000 or so clones in the sample, roughly two thirds were seen once. The source material was PBMCs. These TCRs come from a young man in good health and CMV-seropositive.

The chain recombines TRBV28 with TRBJ2-1, with D tentatively TRBD1 (6 bases). CDR3 length: 13 amino acids. CDR1 and CDR2 from the germline V gene are MDHEN and SYDVKM. V gave up 6 bases and J gave up 15 bases, with 21 bases separating them. The CDR3, as DNA: TGTGCCAGCAGCTCTATCCCGGGCCAGGGGCCGTTCTTC. This encodes CASSSIPGQGPFF.

The V gene is TRBV2, the J gene TRBJ2-2; 7 bases align to TRBD1. The CDR3 is made up of 16 amino acids. The V gene's germline CDR1 is SNHLY and CDR2 FYNNEI. After removal of 6 bases from V and 3 bases from J, the junction contained 10 bases not matched to a gene. In DNA form, the CDR3 reads TGTGCCAGCAGGGCAAGGGGGACAGTTTACACCGGGGAGCTGTTTTTT. Encoded protein: CASRARGTVYTGELFF.

This clone was seen a single time. This sequence joins TRBV5-1 and TRBJ2-3, with 9 bases matching TRBD1. Trimming cost V 1 base and J 4 bases; bases outside gene matches: 13. CDR1 is SGHRS and CDR2 is YFSETQ in the germline V gene. The CDR3 is 18 residues long. As DNA, the CDR3 is TGCGCCAGCAGCTTGATTGTAGGGACAGGGAATACGCCAGATACGCAGTATTTT. Translating it yields CASSLIVGTGNTPDTQYF.

The V call is TRBV5-1, the J call TRBJ2-5; tentatively, D is TRBD2 (6 bases). Germline V gene lookup returns CDR1 SGHRS and CDR2 YFSETQ. The CDR3 is 14 residues long. V lost 4 bases, J lost 5 bases, and 15 bases lay in between. CDR3 in DNA: TGCGCCAGCAGCCCCGGGACTCTGGGGGAGACCCAGTACTTC. It codes for CASSPGTLGETQYF.

The V and J genes are TRBV28 and TRBJ1-2; 9 positions agree with TRBD1. Germline CDR1 and CDR2: MDHEN and SYDVKM. The CDR3 runs 17 residues. The junction had 13 bases not matched to a gene; V was cut back by 0 bases and J by 8 bases. This CDR3 reads CASSLWGQGLSLRGYTF. Written as DNA, the CDR3 is TGTGCCAGCAGTTTATGGGGACAGGGCCTCTCCCTTAGGGGCTACACCTTC.

The gene calls are TRBV30 and TRBJ1-5; D unclear. The CDR3 consists of 16 residues. Germline values: CDR1 GTSNPN, CDR2 SVGIG (reference sequence). The V gene lost 2 bases and the J gene lost 0 bases, with 14 bases spanning the gap. CDR3 in amino acids: CAWSRAGFLSNQPQHF. The CDR3 DNA is TGTGCCTGGAGTCGGGCGGGGTTTCTTAGCAATCAGCCCCAGCATTTT.

The J gene is TRBJ2-3, the V gene TRBV6-4; 10 bases agree with TRBD2. The CDR3 spans 15 residues. The V segment lost 0 bases and the J segment 4 bases; nucleotides outside the gene matches: 1. Looked up from germline, CDR1 is MRHNA and CDR2 is SNTAGT. The CDR3: CASSDSAGGPDTQYF. The CDR3, as DNA: TGTGCCAGCAGTGACTCAGCGGGAGGGCCAGATACGCAGTATTTT.

The chain couples TRBV6-1 to TRBJ2-3; tentative D call: TRBD2 (6 bases). This CDR3 region has 12 residues. Deletions cut 1 base from V and 8 bases from J, with 7 bases between. Germline CDR1 reads MNHNS; CDR2 reads SASEGT. CDR3 residues: CASSEVRGTQYF. The CDR3 region has the DNA TGTGCCAGCAGTGAAGTGCGGGGTACGCAGTATTTT.

The chain links TRBV10-3 to TRBJ1-3, with D perhaps matching TRBD1 (6 bases). CDR3 size: 16 residues. The germline V gene has CDR1 ENHRY and CDR2 SYGVKD. The V end was cut by 8 bases, the J end by 0 bases, with 17 bases between. CDR3 in amino acids: CAIGKDRSSSGNTIYF. In DNA form, the CDR3 reads TGTGCCATCGGTAAGGACAGATCTTCCTCTGGAAACACCATATATTTT.

This chain uses TRBV5-1 with TRBJ1-5, with 7 positions matching TRBD1. The CDR3 totals 15 residues. The germline CDR1 and CDR2 sequences are SGHRS and YFSETQ. After removal of 4 bases from V and 5 bases from J, the junction contained 9 bases not matched to a gene. Written as DNA, the CDR3 is TGCGCCAGCAGCCCGGAGGACAGGTCTTATCAGCCCCAGCATTTT. Amino acids: CASSPEDRSYQPQHF.

The V call is TRBV5-1, the J call TRBJ1-1; 9 nucleotides line up with TRBD1. V gave up 0 bases and J gave up 3 bases; unmatched junction bases: 6. The length of the CDR3 is 16 residues. Germline CDR1 reads SGHRS; CDR2 reads YFSETQ. In DNA form, the CDR3 reads TGCGCCAGCAGCTTGGGACAGGGGGGTTGGTACACTGAAGCTTTCTTT. The encoded protein is CASSLGQGGWYTEAFF.

The sample holds a few counts of this clone. Distinct nucleotide sequences in the sample also encode this CDR3. The gene calls are TRBV2 and TRBJ2-1, with 8 bases identical to TRBD2. V trimming: 7 bases; J trimming: 5 bases; junction bases outside the gene matches: 7. The CDR3 sequence is 14 residues long. Germline V lookup: CDR1 SNHLY, CDR2 FYNNEI. The DNA of the CDR3 is TGTGCCAGCACATTGGCGGGAGGAAACAATGAGCAGTTCTTC. This translates into CASTLAGGNNEQFF.

This clone was observed a handful of times. The chain links TRBV13 to TRBJ2-7; the match to TRBD2 covers 7 bases. Looked up from germline, CDR1 is PRHDT and CDR2 is FYEKMQ (reference sequence). V lost 5 bases and J lost 0; bases outside the gene matches: 10. The length of the CDR3 is 16 residues. The CDR3 region has the DNA TGTGCCAGCAGCCTGCTCCCTAGCGGCAGCTCCTACGAGCAGTACTTC. Amino acid sequence: CASSLLPSGSSYEQYF.

The rearrangement uses TRBV7-9 and TRBJ1-2, with 8 bases lining up with TRBD1. The CDR3 is 14 amino acids. The germline V gene encodes CDR1 SEHNR and CDR2 FQNEAQ (reference sequence). The ends lost 4 bases at V and 5 bases at J; junction bases unmatched: 6. CDR3 sequence reads: CASSSGQGDYGYTF. DNA for the CDR3: TGTGCCAGCAGCTCCGGACAGGGCGATTATGGCTACACCTTC.

This chain links TRBV5-1 with TRBJ2-7; D remains ambiguous. The length of the CDR3 is 14 residues. The V gene's germline CDR1 is SGHRS and CDR2 YFSETQ. V dropped 0 bases and J dropped 1 base, with 8 bases sitting between them. The CDR3 protein is CASSLAANSYEQYF. DNA for the CDR3: TGCGCCAGCAGCTTGGCCGCGAATTCCTACGAGCAGTACTTC. Full variable domain (outside the CDR3, taken from reference TRBV5-1 and TRBJ2-7): KAGVTQTPRYLIKTRGQQVTLSCSPISGHRSVSWYQQTPGQGLQFLFEYFSETQRNKGNFPGRFSGRQFSNSRSEMNVSTLELGDSALYLCASSLAANSYEQYFGPGTRLTVT.

V and J are TRBV11-2 and TRBJ2-7; the D gene is possibly TRBD1 (5 bases). CDR1 and CDR2 from the germline V gene are SGHAT and FQNNGV. This CDR3 has 15 amino acids. V lost 0 bases, J lost 0 bases, and 9 bases lay in between. Written as DNA, the CDR3 is TGTGCCAGCAGCTTAGAAAACAGGTTCTCCTACGAGCAGTACTTC. It translates to CASSLENRFSYEQYF. Full variable domain (missing parts from reference TRBV11-2 and TRBJ2-7): EAGVAQSPRYKIIEKRQSVAFWCNPISGHATLYWYQQILGQGPKLLIQFQNNGVVDDSQLPKDRFSAERLKGVDSTLKIQPAKLEDSAVYLCASSLENRFSYEQYFGPGTRLTVT.

The CDR3 DNA follows: TGTGCCAGCAGCTCCCAGGGGGAGCGCGAGCAGTACTTC. This translates into CASSSQGEREQYF. This sequence joins TRBV4-2 and TRBJ2-7; TRBD1 matches 7 bases. Germline V gene sequence: CDR1 LGHNA, CDR2 YNFKEQ. V shed 5 bases and J 6 bases; nucleotides not matched to a gene: 7. CDR3 length equals 13 residues.

CDR3 sequence reads: CASSPRQGFGHEQYF. The CDR3 DNA reads TGTGCCAGCAGTCCTCGACAGGGGTTCGGACACGAGCAGTACTTC. This chain uses TRBV6-5 with TRBJ2-7; TRBD1 matches at 8 bases. The length of the CDR3 is 15 residues. J lost 5 bases, V lost 5 bases, and 11 bases had no gene match. Germline CDR1 MNHEY, CDR2 SVGAGI.

This chain's CDR3 is CASSEYGGPEFEAFF. The CDR3 DNA follows: TGTGCCAGCAGTGAATATGGAGGGCCGGAGTTTGAAGCTTTCTTT. The J gene is TRBJ1-1, the V gene TRBV25-1, with D unresolved. The CDR3 sequence is 15 residues long. The germline gives CDR1 MGHDK, CDR2 SYGVNS. V dropped 0 bases and J dropped 7 bases, with 15 bases sitting between them.

V usage is TRBV5-1 and J usage is TRBJ1-3, with D possibly being TRBD1 (5 bases). CDR1 and CDR2 from the germline V gene are SGHRS and YFSETQ. This CDR3 spans 14 amino acids. V shed 0 bases and J shed 3 bases, with 7 bases lying between them. For the CDR3, the DNA is TGCGCCAGCAGCTTGGGGGGCTTTGGAAACACCATATATTTT. It is translated as CASSLGGFGNTIYF.

This chain connects TRBV5-1 to TRBJ1-1; D is unresolved. Germline V CDR1 and CDR2: SGHRS, YFSETQ. This CDR3 region has 13 residues. V lost 4 bases and J 1 base, leaving 8 bases between the germline ends. The chain's CDR3 is CASSVEPNTEAFF. CDR3 coding DNA: TGCGCCAGCAGCGTAGAGCCGAACACTGAAGCTTTCTTT.

The rearrangement uses TRBV5-1 and TRBJ2-1; unclear D gene. This CDR3 spans 15 amino acids. In germline, CDR1 is SGHRS, CDR2 YFSETQ. The V and J ends lost 0 bases and 3 bases respectively, with 10 bases between them. The CDR3 loop is CASSLDNRYYNEQFF. The CDR3 DNA sequence: TGCGCCAGCAGCTTGGACAACAGATACTACAATGAGCAGTTCTTC.